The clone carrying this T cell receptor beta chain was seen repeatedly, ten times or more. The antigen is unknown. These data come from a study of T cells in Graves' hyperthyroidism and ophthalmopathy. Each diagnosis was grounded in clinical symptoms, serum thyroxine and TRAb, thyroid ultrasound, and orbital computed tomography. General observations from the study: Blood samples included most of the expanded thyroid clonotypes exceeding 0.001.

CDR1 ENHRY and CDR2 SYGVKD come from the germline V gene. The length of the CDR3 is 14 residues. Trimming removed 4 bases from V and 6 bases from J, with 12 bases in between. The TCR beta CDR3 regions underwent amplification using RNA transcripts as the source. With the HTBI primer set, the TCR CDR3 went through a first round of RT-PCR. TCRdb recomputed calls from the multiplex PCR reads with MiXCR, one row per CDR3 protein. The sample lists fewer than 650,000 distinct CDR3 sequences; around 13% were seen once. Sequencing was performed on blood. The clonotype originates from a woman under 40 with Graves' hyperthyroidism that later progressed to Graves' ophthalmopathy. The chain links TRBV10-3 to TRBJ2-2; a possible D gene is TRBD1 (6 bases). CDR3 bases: TGTGCCATCAGTGTTCAGGGGATCCCCGGGGAGCTGTTTTTT. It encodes CAISVQGIPGELFF.